This entry is about one T cell receptor (beta chain). Authors' methods: The assay estimated nucleated cells by amplifying reference gene primers. The method was immunoSEQ multiplex PCR; TCRdb's version includes in-frame clones alone and lacks a portion of them. V and J calls and clone size follow that table, whereas D and trimming were derived from the DNA. The sample lists some 58,000 clones, about 76% occurring once. This record belongs to a study of blood T cell repertoires in COVID-19. This CDR3 contains 15 residues. CDR1 and CDR2 from the germline V gene are SGHTA and FQGNSA. The V gene lost 1 base and the J gene lost 4 bases, with 12 bases spanning the gap.

The gene calls are TRBV7-2 and TRBJ2-3; D might be TRBD2 (6 bases). The sample consisted of peripheral blood. This TCR derives from a human donor in a cohort sampled during active COVID-19. The CDR3: CASSLEGTVADTQYF. In nucleotides, the CDR3 is TGTGCCAGCAGCTTAGAGGGGACTGTTGCAGATACGCAGTATTTT.